These 15 T cell receptor beta chains share one sample of origin, sequenced in a study of identifying expanded T cells in peripheral blood. Libraries were prepared by immunoSEQ multiplex PCR; TCRdb keeps only in-frame clonotypes and omits some of them. The sample has around 95,000 clones, around nine tenths seen once. Sample: blood. Source of these receptors: a person aged 18-70 years in good health.

The CDR3 loop reads CASSLNDRGLEYEQYF. The CDR3 DNA reads TGCGCCAGCAGCTTAAACGACAGGGGCCTCGAGTACGAGCAGTACTTC. This chain links TRBV5-1 with TRBJ2-7; 8 bases fit TRBD1. From germline, CDR1 is SGHRS and CDR2 YFSETQ. This CDR3 is built from 16 residues. V lost 2 bases to trimming and J lost 4 bases; unmatched junction nucleotides: 11.

The rearrangement joins TRBV30 to TRBJ2-2; D remains unclear. The V gene lost 3 bases and the J gene lost 1 base, with 6 bases spanning the gap. Per germline, CDR1 GTSNPN and CDR2 SVGIG (reference sequence). The CDR3 runs 13 residues. The CDR3: CAWRQMNTGELFF. The CDR3 coding sequence is TGTGCCTGGAGGCAGATGAACACCGGGGAGCTGTTTTTT.

The rearrangement joins TRBV5-4 to TRBJ1-2; 8 bases map to TRBD1. V lost 9 bases and J lost 4; bases outside the gene matches: 11. Germline assignment: CDR1 SGHNT and CDR2 YYREEE (reference sequence). The CDR3 sequence is 14 residues long. CDR3 protein: CATHQGTGGYGYTF. CDR3 nucleotides: TGTGCCACCCACCAGGGGACAGGAGGCTATGGCTACACCTTC.

V usage is TRBV18 and J usage is TRBJ2-7; D perhaps matches TRBD2 (7 bases). Germline assignment: CDR1 KGHSH and CDR2 LQKENI. Trimming stripped 3 bases from V and 4 bases from J, with 19 bases between. The CDR3 extends over 16 amino acids. The CDR3 DNA reads as TGTGCCAGCTCACCCGGCGGGGGCGGGCCCGCTTACGAGCAGTACTTC. Its protein product is CASSPGGGGPAYEQYF.

V is TRBV29-1 and J is TRBJ2-7; D is tentatively TRBD1 or TRBD2 (5 bases each). CDR3 length: 15 residues. With 5 bases removed from V and 1 base from J, the gap between germline ends came to 18 bases. Per germline, CDR1 SQVTM and CDR2 ANQGSEA. The CDR3 DNA reads as TGCAGCGTTTCACCGAGGGGTATTCGTTCCTACGAGCAGTACTTC. This translates into CSVSPRGIRSYEQYF.

This chain uses TRBV19 with TRBJ2-3, with TRBD2 matching over 8 bases. Germline V gene lookup returns CDR1 LNHDA and CDR2 SQIVND (reference sequence). V was clipped by 4 bases and J by 0 bases; unmatched bases: 6. CDR3 length: 16 residues. The CDR3 sequence is CASSNGRGGSTDTQYF. The CDR3 DNA reads as TGTGCCAGTAGTAATGGACGGGGGGGGAGCACAGATACGCAGTATTTT.

In regard to this clone: This specimen includes other DNA sequences encoding the same CDR3. This rearrangement joins TRBV20-1 to TRBJ1-1; D is undetermined. The CDR3 sequence is 11 residues long. Germline values: CDR1 DFQATT, CDR2 SNEGSKA (reference sequence). Deletions cut 6 bases from V and 2 bases from J, with 7 bases between. The CDR3, as DNA: TGCAGTGCCCCACTAAACACTGAAGCTTTCTTT. Translated, it gives CSAPLNTEAFF.

The genes are TRBV5-1 and TRBJ2-5; D possibly corresponds to TRBD2 (6 bases). The CDR3 runs to 14 residues. Trimming shortened V by 2 bases and J by 4 bases, and 12 bases separated the two germline ends. Germline CDR1 and CDR2: SGHRS and YFSETQ. The CDR3 spells CASSFSGLPETQYF. In DNA, the CDR3 is TGCGCCAGCAGCTTTAGCGGACTACCAGAGACCCAGTACTTC.

This chain uses TRBV6-5 with TRBJ2-5; D is uncertain. Trimming left V 4 bases short and J 5 bases short, with 17 bases between. Looked up from germline, CDR1 is MNHEY and CDR2 is SVGAGI. The CDR3 is 15 amino acids. The CDR3 DNA is TGTGCCAGCAGTTTTGCGCGAAACGGGTGGGAGACCCAGTACTTC. It yields the protein CASSFARNGWETQYF.

This sequence joins TRBV4-2 and TRBJ1-3, with D hard to call. CDR1 LGHNA and CDR2 YNFKEQ come from the germline V gene. This CDR3 comprises 13 residues. V was clipped by 1 base and J by 3 bases, with 4 bases between them. CDR3 residues: CASSQGFGNTIYF. For the CDR3, the DNA is TGTGCCAGCAGCCAAGGTTTTGGAAACACCATATATTTT.

V gene TRBV7-8 combines with J gene TRBJ1-1; TRBD1 agrees at 7 bases. The CDR3 sequence is 15 residues long. The V gene's germline CDR1 is SGHVS and CDR2 FQNEAQ. J was trimmed by 5 bases and V by 1 base; bases with no gene match: 7. As DNA, the CDR3 is TGTGCCAGCAGCTTAGGGAGGGGGCAAGGGACTGAAGCTTTCTTT. The encoded protein is CASSLGRGQGTEAFF. The variable domain in full, completed from reference TRBV7-8 and TRBJ1-1, reads GAGVSQSPRYKVAKRGQDVALRCDPISGHVSLFWYQQALGQGPEFLTYFQNEAQLDKSGLPSDRFFAERPEGSVSTLKIQRTQQEDSAVYLCASSLGRGQGTEAFFGQGTRLTVV.

The rearrangement uses TRBV27 and TRBJ2-7; 9 bases are a match to TRBD2. Germline CDR1 reads MNHEY; CDR2 reads SMNVEV (reference sequence). CDR3 length: 16 residues. V dropped 3 bases and J dropped 3; count of bases not matched to a gene: 9. The CDR3 DNA sequence: TGTGCCAGCAGTTTCAGGGCGGGAGGGAGGAACTACGAGCAGTACTTC. Its translation: CASSFRAGGRNYEQYF.

In its sample, this clone was seen a few times. J is TRBJ2-3 and V is TRBV7-6; 12 bases line up with TRBD2. CDR3 length equals 16 residues. The V and J ends lost 4 bases and 2 bases, in that order; junction bases with no gene match: 4. CDR1 SGHVS and CDR2 FNYEAQ come from the germline V gene. This CDR3 reads CASSSTSGGLTDTQYF. The CDR3 nucleotides are TGTGCCAGCAGCTCGACTAGCGGGGGCCTCACAGATACGCAGTATTTT.

This clone appeared once. The genes are TRBV4-2 and TRBJ2-3; 7 bases match TRBD2. Looked up from germline, CDR1 is LGHNA and CDR2 is YNFKEQ. J gave up 6 bases and V 1 base, and 13 bases lay outside the gene matches. There are 17 residues in the CDR3. The CDR3 coding sequence is TGTGCCAGCAGCCAAGCGTTACTAGCGCGGACCCCTGATACGCAGTATTTT. Translation: CASSQALLARTPDTQYF.

The gene calls are TRBV19 and TRBJ1-3, with D possibly matching TRBD1 (6 bases). V lost 7 bases, J lost 0 bases, and 13 bases lay in between. Germline lookup yields CDR1 LNHDA and CDR2 SQIVND (reference sequence). The CDR3 runs to 15 residues. The CDR3 is CASKRGDSSGNTIYF. DNA for the CDR3: TGTGCCAGTAAGAGGGGGGACTCCTCTGGAAACACCATATATTTT. Together with reference TRBV19 and TRBJ1-3, the CDR3 gives the full variable domain: DGGITQSPKYLFRKEGQNVTLSCEQNLNHDAMYWYRQDPGQGLRLIYYSQIVNDFQKGDIAEGYSVSREKKESFPLTVTSAQKNPTAFYLCASKRGDSSGNTIYFGEGSWLTVV.